The 20 T cell receptor beta chains below all came from one sample that was sequenced in a study of cytomegalovirus exposure and HLA in healthy donors (dated by TCRdb to about 2017). Preparation of the library involved the immunoSEQ multiplex PCR assay. A mixture of 60 forward primers for TCR Vbeta segments and 13 reverse primers for TCR Jbeta segments was used in the multiplex PCR. The immuneACCESS repertoire file appears here via TCRdb, limited to in-frame rearrangements. These files lack a portion of the clones; in checked studies, under half of the deficit traces to unresolved V genes, and the cause of the others is not known. The sample profile shows fewer than 120,000 clones; 65% to 80% of them were found once. 6.2% of the sample is taken by the ten largest. Sequencing was carried out using PBMCs. These TCRs come from a young man in good health and CMV-seropositive.

This clone was found many times. The V gene is TRBV5-4, the J gene TRBJ2-5; 7 bases fit TRBD2. Germline loops: CDR1 SGHNT, CDR2 YYREEE (reference sequence). This CDR3 is built from 15 residues. V shed 3 bases and J 2 bases; nucleotides not matched to a gene: 7. This chain's CDR3 is CASSSSSGGQETQYF. The CDR3, as DNA: TGTGCCAGCAGCTCGTCCTCGGGGGGACAAGAGACCCAGTACTTC.

The genes are TRBV6-6 and TRBJ2-7; 8 nucleotides match TRBD2. Germline V gives CDR1 MNHNY, CDR2 SVGAGI (reference sequence). This CDR3 is built from 13 residues. V dropped 7 bases and J dropped 1; count of bases not matched to a gene: 3. CDR3 amino acids: CASTRGGSYEQYF. CDR3 bases: TGTGCCAGCACCCGGGGGGGTTCCTACGAGCAGTACTTC.

The chain employs TRBV19 and TRBJ2-1; D not resolved. Trimming took 6 bases from V and 3 from J, leaving 3 bases between them. Germline assignment: CDR1 LNHDA and CDR2 SQIVND (reference sequence). The CDR3 extends over 11 amino acids. CDR3 DNA: TGTGCCAGTAGCCTCTACAATGAGCAGTTCTTC. Protein product: CASSLYNEQFF. The complete variable domain, with remaining parts taken from reference TRBV19 and TRBJ2-1, reads DGGITQSPKYLFRKEGQNVTLSCEQNLNHDAMYWYRQDPGQGLRLIYYSQIVNDFQKGDIAEGYSVSREKKESFPLTVTSAQKNPTAFYLCASSLYNEQFFGPGTRLTVL.

The rearrangement uses TRBV30 and TRBJ2-7; 7 positions match TRBD1. Trimming at V came to 2 bases and at J to 4 bases, leaving 8 bases not matched to a gene. The germline CDR1 and CDR2 sequences are GTSNPN and SVGIG (reference sequence). The CDR3 has 14 amino acids. The CDR3 coding sequence is TGTGCCTGGAGTCAGGGGGACGGCCTTTACGAGCAGTACTTC. This gives the protein CAWSQGDGLYEQYF.

The rearrangement uses TRBV11-2 and TRBJ2-3; D remains ambiguous. V was pared by 4 bases and J by 2 bases, with 4 bases between. The CDR3 length is 12 residues. The germline V gene has CDR1 SGHAT and CDR2 FQNNGV. The CDR3 coding sequence is TGTGCCAGCAGCTCCCTCACAGATACGCAGTATTTT. Amino acid sequence: CASSSLTDTQYF.

The chain is built from TRBV5-5 and TRBJ1-3; D not resolved. Germline values: CDR1 SGHKS, CDR2 YYEKEE (reference sequence). With 3 bases removed from V and 4 bases from J, the gap between germline ends came to 8 bases. The CDR3 consists of 13 residues. The CDR3 sequence is CASSSISGNTIYF. CDR3 nucleotide sequence: TGTGCCAGCAGCTCAATTTCCGGAAACACCATATATTTT. Together with reference TRBV5-5 and TRBJ1-3, the CDR3 gives the full variable domain: DAGVTQSPTHLIKTRGQQVTLRCSPISGHKSVSWYQQVLGQGPQFIFQYYEKEERGRGNFPDRFSARQFPNYSSELNVNALLLGDSALYLCASSSISGNTIYFGEGSWLTVV.

The chain has TRBV7-2 and TRBJ2-1, with D maybe TRBD1 (6 bases). This CDR3 region has 14 residues. With 3 bases removed from V and 8 bases from J, the gap between germline ends came to 14 bases. Germline V gives CDR1 SGHTA, CDR2 FQGNSA. CDR3 protein: CASSFPTGSDEQFF. CDR3 in DNA: TGTGCCAGCAGCTTCCCGACAGGTAGCGATGAGCAGTTCTTC.

The V call is TRBV2, the J call TRBJ2-1; 7 bases match TRBD1. The germline V gene encodes CDR1 SNHLY and CDR2 FYNNEI. This CDR3 region has 16 residues. V lost 5 bases, J lost 5 bases, and 12 bases stayed unmatched. CDR3 residues: CASSKKPGQLDNEQFF. CDR3 DNA: TGTGCCAGCAGTAAAAAACCGGGACAGCTGGACAATGAGCAGTTCTTC.

The CDR3: CAWSVQVGETQYF. CDR3 coding DNA: TGTGCCTGGAGTGTTCAGGTTGGGGAGACCCAGTACTTC. The chain links TRBV30 to TRBJ2-5, with unresolved D. The CDR3 is made up of 13 amino acids. Germline lookup yields CDR1 GTSNPN and CDR2 SVGIG (reference sequence). Trimming shortened V by 0 bases and J by 5 bases, and 10 bases separated the two germline ends.

This chain connects TRBV6-1 to TRBJ1-2; D is unclear. The CDR3 length is 12 residues. The ends were cut back, 2 bases at V and 6 bases at J, with 7 bases in the middle. Germline CDR1 and CDR2: MNHNS and SASEGT. The DNA for the CDR3 is TGTGCCAGCAGTGAAAATCGGGATGGCTACACCTTC. It specifies CASSENRDGYTF.

The chain is built from TRBV5-1 and TRBJ1-4; 7 positions match TRBD1. The V gene end was trimmed by 4 bases and the J gene end by 4 bases; junction bases not matched to a gene: 7. The germline gives CDR1 SGHRS, CDR2 YFSETQ. The CDR3 contains 15 residues. DNA of the CDR3: TGCGCCAGCAGCGGATCTGGGGACAGTAATGAAAAACTGTTTTTT. It translates to CASSGSGDSNEKLFF.

CDR3 DNA sequence: TGCGCCAGCAGCTTGGCCCCCGACAGAGGCACTGAAGCTTTCTTT. Residues: CASSLAPDRGTEAFF. This sequence joins TRBV5-1 and TRBJ1-1, with D possibly matching TRBD1 (5 bases). Germline values: CDR1 SGHRS, CDR2 YFSETQ. The CDR3 is made up of 15 amino acids. V was clipped by 0 bases and J by 4 bases, with 13 bases between them.

The J gene is TRBJ2-3, the V gene TRBV2; 8 positions match TRBD2. CDR3 size: 13 residues. Germline assignment: CDR1 SNHLY and CDR2 FYNNEI. V was clipped by 10 bases and J by 5 bases; unmatched bases: 8. The CDR3, as DNA: TGTGCCACCCAGCGGGGGCCCCAAGATACGCAGTATTTT. It is translated as CATQRGPQDTQYF.

The V call is TRBV30, the J call TRBJ2-3, with 9 bases matching TRBD1. Germline CDR1 GTSNPN, CDR2 SVGIG (reference sequence). The CDR3 is 15 residues long. Germline trimming cut 4 bases from V and 3 bases from J; bases unmatched to any gene: 8. The CDR3: CAWTPGTGKTDTQYF. The DNA for the CDR3 is TGTGCCTGGACCCCTGGGACAGGGAAAACAGATACGCAGTATTTT.

The chain combines TRBV6-5 with TRBJ2-7; maybe TRBD1 (6 bases). The CDR3 runs to 14 residues. Trimming left V 0 bases short and J 5 bases short, with 11 bases between. The germline V gene encodes CDR1 MNHEY and CDR2 SVGAGI. CDR3 in amino acids: CASSYSLRGDEQYF. The CDR3 nucleotides are TGTGCCAGCAGTTACTCGCTCAGGGGAGACGAGCAGTACTTC.

J is TRBJ2-3 and V is TRBV25-1; 9 bases match TRBD2. From germline, CDR1 is MGHDK and CDR2 SYGVNS. This CDR3 region has 15 residues. V was pared by 9 bases and J by 7 bases, with 14 bases of the junction left unmatched. The CDR3 is CASTGSGGPNHTQYF. As DNA, the CDR3 is TGTGCCAGTACCGGGAGCGGGGGGCCCAACCATACGCAGTATTTT.

In its sample, this clone is medium-sized (0.01 to 0.1%). The V and J genes are TRBV6-4 and TRBJ1-4; maybe TRBD1 (6 bases). The CDR3 length is 16 residues. Trimming left V 2 bases short and J 7 bases short, with 17 bases between. Germline lookup yields CDR1 MRHNA and CDR2 SNTAGT. The CDR3 loop reads CASSDPLTGNGEKLFF. CDR3 coding DNA: TGTGCCAGCAGTGACCCTCTCACAGGGAATGGTGAAAAACTGTTTTTT.

The chain employs TRBV7-2 and TRBJ2-3; possibly TRBD1 for D (6 bases). The CDR3 is 17 residues long. With 1 base removed from V and 2 bases from J, the gap between germline ends came to 16 bases. Germline V gives CDR1 SGHTA, CDR2 FQGNSA. The CDR3 loop reads CASSLVQGSTYTDTQYF. CDR3 nucleotide sequence: TGTGCCAGCAGCTTAGTACAGGGCTCGACGTACACAGATACGCAGTATTTT.

The gene calls are TRBV15 and TRBJ1-5, with 10 bases fitting TRBD1. The CDR3 runs 16 residues. Germline lookup yields CDR1 LNHNV and CDR2 YYDKDF (reference sequence). J was trimmed by 11 bases and V by 1 base; bases with no gene match: 11. The CDR3, as DNA: TGTGCCACCAGCAGAGCGGGGGACAGGGGATTCGTGGCCCAGCATTTT. Its protein product is CATSRAGDRGFVAQHF.

Note on this clone: Mismatch with germline at one junction end may stem from a read error. The chain joins TRBV6-6 to TRBJ2-5; D might be TRBD2 (6 bases). CDR3 length: 13 residues. Germline V gene data show CDR1 as MNHNY and CDR2 as SVGAGI (reference sequence). As DNA, the CDR3 is TGTGCCAGCAGTTACTCACCCCGGGAGAGCCAGTACTTC. This sequence encodes CASSYSPRESQYF.